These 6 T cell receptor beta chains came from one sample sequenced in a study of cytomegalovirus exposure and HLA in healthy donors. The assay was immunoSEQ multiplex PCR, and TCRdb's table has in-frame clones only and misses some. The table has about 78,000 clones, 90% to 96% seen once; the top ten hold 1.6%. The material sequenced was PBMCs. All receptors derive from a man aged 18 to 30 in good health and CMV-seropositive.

In nucleotides, the CDR3 is TGTGCCAGCAGACTGAGACTAGCGGGAGAGACCCAGTACTTC. It yields the protein CASRLRLAGETQYF. The chain joins TRBV7-8 to TRBJ2-5, with 10 bases lining up with TRBD2. After removal of 6 bases from V and 4 bases from J, the junction contained 5 bases not matched to a gene. In germline, CDR1 is SGHVS, CDR2 FQNEAQ. This CDR3 contains 14 residues. The variable domain in full, with the rest retrieved from reference TRBV7-8 and TRBJ2-5, is GAGVSQSPRYKVAKRGQDVALRCDPISGHVSLFWYQQALGQGPEFLTYFQNEAQLDKSGLPSDRFFAERPEGSVSTLKIQRTQQEDSAVYLCASRLRLAGETQYFGPGTRLLVL.

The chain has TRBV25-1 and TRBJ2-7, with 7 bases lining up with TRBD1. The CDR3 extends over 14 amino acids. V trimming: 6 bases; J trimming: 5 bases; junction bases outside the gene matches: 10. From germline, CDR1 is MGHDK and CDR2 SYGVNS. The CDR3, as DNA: TGTGCCAGCAGGAAGACAGGGTCTATCGACGAGCAGTACTTC. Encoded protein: CASRKTGSIDEQYF.

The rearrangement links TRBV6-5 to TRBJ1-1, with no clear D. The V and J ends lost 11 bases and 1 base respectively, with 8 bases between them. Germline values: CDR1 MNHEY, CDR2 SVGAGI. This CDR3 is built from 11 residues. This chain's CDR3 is CASNRNTEAFF. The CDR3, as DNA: TGTGCCTCAAACAGGAACACTGAAGCTTTCTTT.

The CDR3 region has the DNA TGCGCCAGCAGCCCTAGCGGCACATACGAGCAGTACTTC. This sequence encodes CASSPSGTYEQYF. The chain employs TRBV5-1 and TRBJ2-7; TRBD2 aligns across 7 bases. CDR1 SGHRS and CDR2 YFSETQ come from the germline V gene. The CDR3 covers 13 residues. J was trimmed by 4 bases and V by 4 bases; bases with no gene match: 5.

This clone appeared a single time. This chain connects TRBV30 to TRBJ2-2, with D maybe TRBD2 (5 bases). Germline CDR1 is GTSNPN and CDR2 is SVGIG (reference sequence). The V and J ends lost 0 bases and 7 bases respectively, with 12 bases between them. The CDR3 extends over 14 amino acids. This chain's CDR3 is CAWSVGGSHGELFF. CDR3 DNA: TGTGCCTGGAGTGTCGGTGGGAGTCACGGGGAGCTGTTTTTT.

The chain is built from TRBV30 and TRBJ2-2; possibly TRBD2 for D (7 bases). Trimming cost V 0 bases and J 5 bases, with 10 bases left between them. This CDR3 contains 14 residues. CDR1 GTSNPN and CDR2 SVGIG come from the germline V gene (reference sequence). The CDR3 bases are TGTGCCTGGAGTGTAAAGGGGGGGACCGGGGAGCTGTTTTTT. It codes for CAWSVKGGTGELFF. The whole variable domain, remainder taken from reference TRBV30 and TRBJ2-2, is SQTIHQWPATLVQPVGSPLSLECTVEGTSNPNLYWYRQAAGRGLQLLFYSVGIGQISSEVPQNLSASRPQDRQFILSSKKLLLSDSGFYLCAWSVKGGTGELFFGEGSRLTVL.